This TCR beta chain was sequenced during a study of T cell responses to AZD1222 COVID-19 vaccine. The protocol was immunoSEQ multiplex PCR, while the TCRdb copy is restricted to in-frame clones and leaves out a portion. Altogether 100,000 to 120,000 clones are present, 88% being singletons, with the ten largest covering about 2.3%. Study-wide results and limits: The study reported that nearly half of spike-specific TCRs target unmutated variant regions. All repertoire sampling was performed exclusively after the peak T cell response.

The CDR3 has 15 amino acids. The germline V gene has CDR1 WSHSY and CDR2 SAAADI. The V end was cut by 6 bases, the J end by 0 bases, with 15 bases between. As to this clone: The antigen is not known.

The chain combines TRBV10-2 with TRBJ2-7; weak D call: TRBD2 (6 bases). The input for sequencing was peripheral blood, taken on day 0 of AZD1222 vaccination. The TCR originated in an adult in good health. The CDR3 DNA reads as TGCGCCAGCAGAGTACAGCGGAGGGGCTCCTACGAGCAGTACTTC. This translates into CASRVQRRGSYEQYF.